These 9 T cell receptor beta chains were sequenced from one sample in a study of T cell responses to AZD1222 COVID-19 vaccine. Some clones are missing from TCRdb's copy, which holds only in-frame ones; the method was immunoSEQ multiplex PCR. The sample records 180,000 or so clones, under 95% being singletons. This specimen consisted of peripheral blood, obtained 28 days after the second AZD1222 dose. Every receptor here comes from an adult who received the AZD1222 COVID-19 vaccine.

The chain uses TRBV2 and TRBJ1-4, with D unresolved. Germline CDR1 is SNHLY and CDR2 is FYNNEI. V shed 4 bases and J shed 0 bases, with 9 bases lying between them. The CDR3 is 15 amino acids. The CDR3 sequence is CASSVHRATNEKLFF. CDR3 in DNA: TGTGCCAGCAGTGTACACCGTGCAACTAATGAAAAACTGTTTTTT.

V is TRBV10-3 and J is TRBJ1-1; TRBD1 aligns across 8 bases. Germline CDR1 is ENHRY and CDR2 is SYGVKD. The CDR3 runs to 13 residues. V was clipped by 6 bases and J by 2 bases; unmatched bases: 2. Written as DNA, the CDR3 is TGTGCCATCAGAGGACAGGGAAACACTGAAGCTTTCTTT. This sequence encodes CAIRGQGNTEAFF.

This rearrangement joins TRBV5-4 to TRBJ1-4, with 9 bases that match TRBD1. The CDR3 length is 16 residues. Looked up from germline, CDR1 is SGHNT and CDR2 is YYREEE (reference sequence). V was clipped by 4 bases and J by 8 bases; unmatched bases: 12. CDR3 sequence (DNA): TGTGCCAGCAGCCGCCCCGGACAGGGGCCGCAAGAAAAACTGTTTTTT. Its translation: CASSRPGQGPQEKLFF.

In this sample, this clone turned up once. The chain is built from TRBV3-1 (or the pseudogene TRBV3-2) and TRBJ2-1; 12 nucleotides agree with TRBD2. V trimming: 4 bases; J trimming: 5 bases; junction bases outside the gene matches: 6. The germline gives CDR1 LGHDT, CDR2 YNNKEL (reference sequence). The CDR3 extends over 16 amino acids. This chain's CDR3 is CASSRILAGGDNEQFF. CDR3 DNA sequence: TGTGCCAGCAGCCGGATACTAGCGGGGGGTGACAATGAGCAGTTCTTC.

This chain links TRBV25-1 with TRBJ2-2; 10 positions match TRBD1. Trimming removed 6 bases from V and 7 bases from J; junction bases left unmatched: 5. The CDR3 covers 14 residues. CDR1 and CDR2 (germline): MGHDK, SYGVNS. The CDR3 bases are TGTGCCAGCAGCCCGGGACAGGGGTACGGGGAGCTGTTTTTT. This encodes CASSPGQGYGELFF.

The chain combines TRBV18 with TRBJ2-7; D unresolved. V was clipped by 3 bases and J by 0 bases, with 6 bases between them. The CDR3 length is 13 residues. Germline V lookup: CDR1 KGHSH, CDR2 LQKENI. CDR3 loop: CASSPGSSYEQYF. CDR3 sequence (DNA): TGTGCCAGCTCACCCGGAAGCTCCTACGAGCAGTACTTC. The whole variable domain, remainder taken from reference TRBV18 and TRBJ2-7, is NAGVMQNPRHLVRRRGQEARLRCSPMKGHSHVYWYRQLPEEGLKFMVYLQKENIIDESGMPKERFSAEFPKEGPSILRIQQVVRGDSAAYFCASSPGSSYEQYFGPGTRLTVT.

The chain links TRBV14 to TRBJ2-5; D unclear. Looked up from germline, CDR1 is SGHDN and CDR2 is FVKESK. This CDR3 is built from 13 residues. V lost 6 bases to trimming and J lost 1 base, with 9 bases between them. The CDR3 DNA reads TGTGCCAGCAGAGACACCGTCCAAGAGACCCAGTACTTC. Its protein product is CASRDTVQETQYF.

This chain links TRBV4-3 with TRBJ2-1; TRBD2 might be the D (5 bases). Germline V gives CDR1 LGHNA, CDR2 YSLEER. CDR3 length equals 13 residues. Trimming cost V 3 bases and J 8 bases, with 11 bases left between them. For the CDR3, the DNA is TGCGCCAGCAGCCAGACGGGGATCGATGAGCAGTTCTTC. As protein: CASSQTGIDEQFF.

The J gene is TRBJ2-3, the V gene TRBV7-2, with D hard to call. Germline V lookup: CDR1 SGHTA, CDR2 FQGNSA. The CDR3 contains 15 residues. V lost 5 bases and J lost 2, with 14 bases in between. CDR3 sequence (DNA): TGTGCCAGCAGCACCTTGGACCCTATCACAGATACGCAGTATTTT. It yields the protein CASSTLDPITDTQYF.